This TCR beta chain was sequenced during a study of control samples from healthy donors and cancer patients. Method: immunoSEQ multiplex PCR; TCRdb's copy keeps in-frame clones and lacks some. This sample has fewer than 70,000 clones, with roughly 90% found just once. Germline CDR1 is SGDLS and CDR2 is YYNGEE. The CDR3 consists of 13 residues. The ends were cut back, 0 bases at V and 3 bases at J, with 6 bases in the middle. This clone was observed once. Additional DNA sequences in this sample encode the identical CDR3. Input material: PBMCs. The sequence came from a man aged 60-69 years with head and neck cancer. This chain uses TRBV9 with TRBJ1-1, with unresolved D. The DNA of the CDR3 is TGTGCCAGCAGCGTAGCTGGTGACACTGAAGCTTTCTTT. This translates into CASSVAGDTEAFF. Supplemented by reference TRBV9 and TRBJ1-1, the full variable domain reads DSGVTQTPKHLITATGQRVTLRCSPRSGDLSVYWYQQSLDQGLQFLIQYYNGEERAKGNILERFSAQQFPDLHSELNLSSLELGDSALYFCASSVAGDTEAFFGQGTRLTVV.